The 9 T cell receptor beta chains listed next were all sequenced from one sample in a study of cytomegalovirus exposure and HLA in healthy donors. Primers included in the PCR were 60 Vbeta and 13 Jbeta primers. The data were produced by immunoSEQ multiplex PCR, yet TCRdb's version contains in-frame clones alone and is incomplete. The sample records roughly 98,000 clones, about four fifths being singletons. Sequences were obtained from PBMCs. The source is a woman aged 70-85 years in good health and CMV-seropositive.

The chain carries TRBV7-2 and TRBJ2-1; D is perhaps TRBD1 (6 bases). V shed 4 bases and J shed 8 bases, with 21 bases lying between them. The CDR3 is 16 amino acids. Germline CDR1 reads SGHTA; CDR2 reads FQGNSA. The CDR3 nucleotides are TGTGCCAGCAGCTCCGGACAGCTGCCCCGTTTGGATGAGCAGTTCTTC. Protein sequence: CASSSGQLPRLDEQFF.

V and J are TRBV7-6 and TRBJ2-2, with D uncertain. The CDR3 is 14 residues long. In germline, CDR1 is SGHVS, CDR2 FNYEAQ. Trimming took off 11 bases at V and 0 bases at J, with 13 bases between the two ends. The CDR3, as DNA: TGTGCCGGAGCTAGGCCATCGAACACCGGGGAGCTGTTTTTT. Translation gives CAGARPSNTGELFF. The whole variable domain, filled in from reference TRBV7-6 and TRBJ2-2, reads GAGVSQSPRYKVTKRGQDVALRCDPISGHVSLYWYRQALGQGPEFLTYFNYEAQQDKSGLPNDRFSAERPEGSISTLTIQRTEQRDSAMYRCAGARPSNTGELFFGEGSRLTVL.

The chain combines TRBV28 with TRBJ2-5, with TRBD1 matching 9 bases. J was trimmed by 2 bases and V by 6 bases; bases with no gene match: 10. The CDR3 loop spans 16 amino acids. Germline V gives CDR1 MDHEN, CDR2 SYDVKM. In nucleotides, the CDR3 is TGTGCCAGCAGCCAAACAGGGGGCGGAGGTCAAGAGACCCAGTACTTC. Protein product: CASSQTGGGGQETQYF.

The chain combines TRBV4-2 with TRBJ2-1; TRBD2 matches 8 bases. Germline trimming cut 8 bases from V and 5 bases from J; bases unmatched to any gene: 8. The CDR3 has 14 residues. Germline CDR1 reads LGHNA; CDR2 reads YNFKEQ. DNA of the CDR3: TGTGCCAGCTCAGGACTAGCCGATCACAATGAGCAGTTCTTC. As protein: CASSGLADHNEQFF.

This chain uses TRBV6-1 with TRBJ1-1; 12 bases align to TRBD1. The CDR3 loop spans 15 amino acids. Germline lookup yields CDR1 MNHNS and CDR2 SASEGT. V lost 4 bases, J lost 5 bases, and 5 bases stayed unmatched. The CDR3 region has the DNA TGTGCCAGCAGTGTGGGACAGGGGGCGAGGACTGAAGCTTTCTTT. Amino acids: CASSVGQGARTEAFF.

The gene calls are TRBV15 and TRBJ2-5; 12 bases align to TRBD2. There are 16 residues in the CDR3. The V and J ends lost 1 base and 1 base, in that order; junction bases with no gene match: 1. Germline V lookup: CDR1 LNHNV, CDR2 YYDKDF (reference sequence). CDR3 amino acids: CATSRGTSGIQETQYF. Here the CDR3 DNA reads TGTGCCACCAGCAGAGGGACTAGCGGGATCCAAGAGACCCAGTACTTC. Using reference TRBV15 and TRBJ2-5 for the parts outside the CDR3, the full variable domain is DAMVIQNPRYQVTQFGKPVTLSCSQTLNHNVMYWYQQKSSQAPKLLFHYYDKDFNNEADTPDNFQSRRPNTSFCFLDIRSPGLGDTAMYLCATSRGTSGIQETQYFGPGTRLLVL.

The chain joins TRBV11-2 to TRBJ2-7; 9 bases map to TRBD1. Germline V lookup: CDR1 SGHAT, CDR2 FQNNGV. J lost 6 bases, V lost 1 base, and 10 bases had no gene match. CDR3 length: 16 amino acids. This chain's CDR3 is CASSLAPGQGAAEQYF. For the CDR3, the DNA is TGTGCCAGCAGCTTAGCACCGGGACAGGGAGCCGCCGAGCAGTACTTC.

The chain uses TRBV11-2 and TRBJ2-6; unclear D gene. The CDR3 is 15 amino acids. The germline V and J ends were trimmed by 6 bases and 0 bases, with 9 bases remaining between them. Germline values: CDR1 SGHAT, CDR2 FQNNGV. The CDR3 coding sequence is TGTGCCAGCAGATCTCTCCGCTCTGGGGCCAACGTCCTGACTTTC. It codes for CASRSLRSGANVLTF.

Remarks on this clone: The same CDR3 arises from other DNA sequences in this sample as well. This sequence joins TRBV11-2 and TRBJ1-1; D is undetermined. From germline, CDR1 is SGHAT and CDR2 FQNNGV. This CDR3 is built from 14 residues. V was clipped by 3 bases and J by 5 bases, with 13 bases between them. The CDR3 is CASSLARVGTEAFF. CDR3 nucleotides: TGTGCCAGCAGCTTGGCGCGGGTGGGAACTGAAGCTTTCTTT.